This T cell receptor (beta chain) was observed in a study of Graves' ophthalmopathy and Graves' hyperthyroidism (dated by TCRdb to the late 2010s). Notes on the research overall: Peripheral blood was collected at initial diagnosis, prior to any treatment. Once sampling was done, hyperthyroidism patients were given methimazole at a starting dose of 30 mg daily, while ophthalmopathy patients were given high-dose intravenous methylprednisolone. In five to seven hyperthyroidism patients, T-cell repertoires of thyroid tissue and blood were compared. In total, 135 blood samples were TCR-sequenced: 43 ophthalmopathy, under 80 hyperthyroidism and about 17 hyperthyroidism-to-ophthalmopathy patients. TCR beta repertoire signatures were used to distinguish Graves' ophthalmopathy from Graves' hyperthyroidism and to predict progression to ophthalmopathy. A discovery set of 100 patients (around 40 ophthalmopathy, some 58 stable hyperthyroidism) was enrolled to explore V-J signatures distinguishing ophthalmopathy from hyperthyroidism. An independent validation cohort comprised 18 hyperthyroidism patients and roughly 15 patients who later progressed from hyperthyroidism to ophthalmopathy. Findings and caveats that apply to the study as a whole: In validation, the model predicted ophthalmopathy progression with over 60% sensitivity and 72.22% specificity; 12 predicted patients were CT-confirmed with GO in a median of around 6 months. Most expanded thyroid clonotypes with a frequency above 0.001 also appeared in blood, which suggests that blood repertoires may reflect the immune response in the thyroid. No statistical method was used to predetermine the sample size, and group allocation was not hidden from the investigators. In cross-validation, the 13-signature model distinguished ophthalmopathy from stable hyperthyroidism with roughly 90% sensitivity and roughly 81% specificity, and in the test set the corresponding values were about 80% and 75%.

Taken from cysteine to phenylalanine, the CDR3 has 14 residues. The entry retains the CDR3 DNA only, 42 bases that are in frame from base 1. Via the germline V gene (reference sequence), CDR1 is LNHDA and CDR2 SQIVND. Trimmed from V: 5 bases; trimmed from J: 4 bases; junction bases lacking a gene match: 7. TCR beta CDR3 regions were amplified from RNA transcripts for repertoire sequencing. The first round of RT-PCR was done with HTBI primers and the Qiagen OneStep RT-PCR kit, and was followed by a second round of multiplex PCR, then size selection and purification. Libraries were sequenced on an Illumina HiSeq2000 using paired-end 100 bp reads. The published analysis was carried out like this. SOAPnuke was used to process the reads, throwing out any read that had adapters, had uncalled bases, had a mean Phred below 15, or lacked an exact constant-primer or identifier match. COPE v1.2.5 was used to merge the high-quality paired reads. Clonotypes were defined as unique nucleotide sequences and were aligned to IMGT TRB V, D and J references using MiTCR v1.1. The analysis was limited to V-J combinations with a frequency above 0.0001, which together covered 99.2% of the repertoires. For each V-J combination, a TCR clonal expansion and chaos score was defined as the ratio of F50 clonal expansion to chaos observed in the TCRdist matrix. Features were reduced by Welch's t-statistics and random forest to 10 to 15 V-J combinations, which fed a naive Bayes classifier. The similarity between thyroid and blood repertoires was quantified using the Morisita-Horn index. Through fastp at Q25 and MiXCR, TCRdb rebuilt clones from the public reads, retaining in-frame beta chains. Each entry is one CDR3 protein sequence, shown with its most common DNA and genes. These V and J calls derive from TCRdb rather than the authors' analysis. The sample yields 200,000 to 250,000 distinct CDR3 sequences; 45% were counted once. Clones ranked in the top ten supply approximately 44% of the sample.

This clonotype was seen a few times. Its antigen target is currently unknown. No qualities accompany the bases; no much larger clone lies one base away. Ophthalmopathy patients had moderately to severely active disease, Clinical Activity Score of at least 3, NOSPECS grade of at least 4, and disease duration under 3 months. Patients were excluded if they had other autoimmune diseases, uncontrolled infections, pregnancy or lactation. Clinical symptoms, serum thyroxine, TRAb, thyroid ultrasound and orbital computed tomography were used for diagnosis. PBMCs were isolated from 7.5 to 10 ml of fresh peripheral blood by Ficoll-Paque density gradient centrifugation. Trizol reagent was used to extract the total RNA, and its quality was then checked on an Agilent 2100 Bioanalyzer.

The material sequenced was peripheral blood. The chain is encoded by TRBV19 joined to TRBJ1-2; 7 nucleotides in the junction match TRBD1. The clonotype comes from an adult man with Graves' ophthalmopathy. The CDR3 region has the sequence CASSSDRTFYGYTF. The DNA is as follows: TGTGCCAGTAGTTCGGACAGGACATTCTATGGCTACACCTTC.